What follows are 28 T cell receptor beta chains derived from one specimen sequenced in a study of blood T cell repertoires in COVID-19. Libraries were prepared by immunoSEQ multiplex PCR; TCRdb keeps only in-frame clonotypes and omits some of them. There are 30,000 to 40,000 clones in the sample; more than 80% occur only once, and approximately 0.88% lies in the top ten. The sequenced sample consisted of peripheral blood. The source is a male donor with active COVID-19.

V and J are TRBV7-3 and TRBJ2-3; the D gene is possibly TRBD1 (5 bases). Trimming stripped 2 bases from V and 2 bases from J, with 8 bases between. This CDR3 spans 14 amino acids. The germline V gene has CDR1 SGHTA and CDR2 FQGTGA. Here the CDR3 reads CASSLGRATDTQYF. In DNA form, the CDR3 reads TGTGCCAGCAGCTTAGGCAGGGCCACAGATACGCAGTATTTT.

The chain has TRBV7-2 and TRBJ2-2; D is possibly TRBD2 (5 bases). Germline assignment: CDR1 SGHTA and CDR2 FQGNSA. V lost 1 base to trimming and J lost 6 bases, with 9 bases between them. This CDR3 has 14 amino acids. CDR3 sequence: CASSLGRGPGELFF. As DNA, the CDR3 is TGTGCCAGCAGCTTAGGACGGGGTCCCGGGGAGCTGTTTTTT.

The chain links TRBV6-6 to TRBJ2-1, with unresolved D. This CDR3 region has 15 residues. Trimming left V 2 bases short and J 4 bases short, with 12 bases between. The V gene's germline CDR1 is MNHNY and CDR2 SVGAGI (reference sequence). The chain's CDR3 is CASSYDPVRYNEQFF. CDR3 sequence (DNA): TGTGCCAGCAGTTACGATCCTGTCAGATACAATGAGCAGTTCTTC.

CDR3 residues: CASGPSGGPYEQYF. The CDR3 region has the DNA TGTGCCAGCGGCCCTAGCGGGGGACCCTACGAGCAGTACTTC. The chain uses TRBV6-5 and TRBJ2-7; 10 bases fit TRBD2. Trimming took 8 bases from V and 2 from J; bases not matched to a gene: 6. Germline lookup yields CDR1 MNHEY and CDR2 SVGAGI. The CDR3 covers 14 residues.

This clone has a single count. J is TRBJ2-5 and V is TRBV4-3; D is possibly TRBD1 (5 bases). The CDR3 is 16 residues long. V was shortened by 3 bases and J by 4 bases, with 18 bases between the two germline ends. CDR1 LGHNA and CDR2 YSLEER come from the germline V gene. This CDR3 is CASSHSGALRVETQYF. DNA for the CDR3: TGCGCCAGCAGCCATTCTGGGGCCCTGAGAGTAGAGACCCAGTACTTC.

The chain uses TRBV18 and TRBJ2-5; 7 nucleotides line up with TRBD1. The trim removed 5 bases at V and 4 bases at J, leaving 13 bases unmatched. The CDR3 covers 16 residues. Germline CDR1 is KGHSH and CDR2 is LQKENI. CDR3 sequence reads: CASSVYRDRGGETQYF. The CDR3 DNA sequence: TGTGCCAGCTCAGTCTACCGGGACAGAGGTGGAGAGACCCAGTACTTC.

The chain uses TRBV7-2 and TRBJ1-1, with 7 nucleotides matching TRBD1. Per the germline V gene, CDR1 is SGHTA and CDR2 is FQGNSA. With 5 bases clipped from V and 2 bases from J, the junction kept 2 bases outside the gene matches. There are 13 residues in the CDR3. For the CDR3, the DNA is TGTGCCAGCAGCAGACAGGGAAACACTGAAGCTTTCTTT. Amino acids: CASSRQGNTEAFF.

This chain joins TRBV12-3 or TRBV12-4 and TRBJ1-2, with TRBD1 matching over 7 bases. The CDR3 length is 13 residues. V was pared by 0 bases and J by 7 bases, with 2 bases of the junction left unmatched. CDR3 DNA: TGTGCCAGCAGTTTAGCAGGGGGCGGTGGCTACACCTTC. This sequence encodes CASSLAGGGGYTF.

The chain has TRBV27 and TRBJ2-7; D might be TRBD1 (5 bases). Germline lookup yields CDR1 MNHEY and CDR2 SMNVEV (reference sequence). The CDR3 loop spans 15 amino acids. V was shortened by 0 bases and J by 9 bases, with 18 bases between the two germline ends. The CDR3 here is CASSLSGPGKVGQYF. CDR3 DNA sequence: TGTGCCAGCAGTTTATCGGGTCCAGGGAAAGTTGGGCAGTACTTC.

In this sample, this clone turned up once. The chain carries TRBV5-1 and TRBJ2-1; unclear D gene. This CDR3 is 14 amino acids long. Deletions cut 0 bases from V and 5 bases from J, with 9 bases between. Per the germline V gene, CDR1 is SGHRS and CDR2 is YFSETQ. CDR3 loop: CASSLADTHNEQFF. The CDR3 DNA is TGCGCCAGCAGCTTGGCTGACACTCACAATGAGCAGTTCTTC.

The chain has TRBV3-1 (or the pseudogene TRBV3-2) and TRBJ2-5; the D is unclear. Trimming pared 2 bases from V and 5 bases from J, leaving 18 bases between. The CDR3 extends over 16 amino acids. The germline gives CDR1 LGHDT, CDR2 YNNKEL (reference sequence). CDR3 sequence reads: CASSQYGGAPTETQYF. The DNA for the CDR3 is TGTGCCAGCAGCCAATATGGCGGAGCCCCCACGGAGACCCAGTACTTC.

The CDR3 nucleotides are TGTGCCAGCAGCCGTGGACAGTCGACTACTAATGAAAAACTGTTTTTT. Amino acids: CASSRGQSTTNEKLFF. This chain joins TRBV4-2 and TRBJ1-4; D perhaps matches TRBD1 (6 bases). Looked up from germline, CDR1 is LGHNA and CDR2 is YNFKEQ. This CDR3 comprises 16 residues. V lost 4 bases, J lost 2 bases, and 14 bases lay in between.

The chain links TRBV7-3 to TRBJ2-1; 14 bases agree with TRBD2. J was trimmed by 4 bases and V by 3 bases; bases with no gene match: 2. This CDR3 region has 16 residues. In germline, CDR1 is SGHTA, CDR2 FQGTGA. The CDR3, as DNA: TGTGCCAGCAGCTTGGGACTAGCGGGGGCTTACAATGAGCAGTTCTTC. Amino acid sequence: CASSLGLAGAYNEQFF.

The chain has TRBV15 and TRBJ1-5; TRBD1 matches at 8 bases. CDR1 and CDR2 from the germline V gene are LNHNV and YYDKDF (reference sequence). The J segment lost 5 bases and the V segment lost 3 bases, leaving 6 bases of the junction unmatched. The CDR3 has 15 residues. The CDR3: CATSRGDRGHQPQHF. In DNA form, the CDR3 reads TGTGCCACCAGCAGGGGTGACAGGGGTCATCAGCCCCAGCATTTT.

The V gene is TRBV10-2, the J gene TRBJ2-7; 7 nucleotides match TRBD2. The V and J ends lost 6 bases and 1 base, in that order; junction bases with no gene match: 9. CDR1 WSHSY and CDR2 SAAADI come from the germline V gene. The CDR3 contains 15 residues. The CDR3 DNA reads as TGCGCCAGCAGGAAAGGACTAGTAGAGTCCTACGAGCAGTACTTC. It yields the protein CASRKGLVESYEQYF.

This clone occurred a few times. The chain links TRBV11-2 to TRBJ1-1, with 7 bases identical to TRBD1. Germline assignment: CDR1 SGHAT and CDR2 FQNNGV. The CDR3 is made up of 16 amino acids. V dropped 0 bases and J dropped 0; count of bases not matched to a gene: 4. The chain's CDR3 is CASSLEAGTVNTEAFF. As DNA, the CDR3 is TGTGCCAGCAGCTTAGAGGCAGGGACAGTGAACACTGAAGCTTTCTTT.

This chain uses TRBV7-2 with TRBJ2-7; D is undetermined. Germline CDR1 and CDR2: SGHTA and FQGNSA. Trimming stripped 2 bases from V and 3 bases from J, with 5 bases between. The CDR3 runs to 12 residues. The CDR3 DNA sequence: TGTGCCAGCAGCTTATACTTCTACGAGCAGTACTTC. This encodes CASSLYFYEQYF.

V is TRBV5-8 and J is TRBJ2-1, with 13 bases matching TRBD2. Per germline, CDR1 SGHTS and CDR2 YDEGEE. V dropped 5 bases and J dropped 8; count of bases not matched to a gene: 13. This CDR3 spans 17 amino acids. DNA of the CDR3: TGTGCCAGCAGGGGAGGGGGACTAGCGGGGAAAGTCGATGAGCAGTTCTTC. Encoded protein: CASRGGGLAGKVDEQFF.

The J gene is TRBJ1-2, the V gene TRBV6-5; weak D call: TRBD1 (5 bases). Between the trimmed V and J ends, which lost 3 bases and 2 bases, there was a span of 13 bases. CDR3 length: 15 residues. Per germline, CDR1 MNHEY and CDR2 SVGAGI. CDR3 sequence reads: CASSYSGTMNYGYTF. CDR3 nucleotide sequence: TGTGCCAGCAGTTATTCGGGGACTATGAACTATGGCTACACCTTC.

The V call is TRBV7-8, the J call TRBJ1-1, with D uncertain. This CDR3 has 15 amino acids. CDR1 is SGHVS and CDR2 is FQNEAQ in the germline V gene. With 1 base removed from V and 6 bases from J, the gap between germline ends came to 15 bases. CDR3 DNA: TGTGCCAGCAGCTTAGAAGCGGGCAGGACGTCTGAAGCTTTCTTT. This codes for CASSLEAGRTSEAFF.

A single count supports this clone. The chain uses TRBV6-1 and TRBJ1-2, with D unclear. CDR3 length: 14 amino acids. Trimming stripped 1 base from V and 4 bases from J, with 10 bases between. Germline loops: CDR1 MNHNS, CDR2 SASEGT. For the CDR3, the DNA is TGTGCCAGCAGTGAAGTAACCCGCAGCTATGGCTACACCTTC. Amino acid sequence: CASSEVTRSYGYTF.

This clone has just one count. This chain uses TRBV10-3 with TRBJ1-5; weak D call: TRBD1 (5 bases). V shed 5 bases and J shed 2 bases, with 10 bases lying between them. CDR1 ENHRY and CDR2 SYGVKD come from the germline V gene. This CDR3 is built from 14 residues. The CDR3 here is CAISTSGGNQPQHF. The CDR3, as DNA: TGTGCCATCAGTACCTCGGGGGGCAATCAGCCCCAGCATTTT.

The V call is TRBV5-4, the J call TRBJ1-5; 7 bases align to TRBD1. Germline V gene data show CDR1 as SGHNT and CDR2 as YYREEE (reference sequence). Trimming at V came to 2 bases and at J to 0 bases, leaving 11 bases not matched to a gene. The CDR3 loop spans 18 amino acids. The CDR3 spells CASSLWGPGGNSNQPQHF. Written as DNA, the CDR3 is TGTGCCAGCAGCTTATGGGGGCCAGGGGGAAATAGCAATCAGCCCCAGCATTTT.

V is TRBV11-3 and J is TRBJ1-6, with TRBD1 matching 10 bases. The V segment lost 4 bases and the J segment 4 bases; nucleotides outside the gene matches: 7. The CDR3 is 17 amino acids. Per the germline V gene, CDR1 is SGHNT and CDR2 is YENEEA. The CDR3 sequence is CASSSPRQGAYNSPLHF. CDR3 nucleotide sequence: TGTGCCAGCAGCTCCCCGAGACAGGGGGCTTATAATTCACCCCTCCACTTT.

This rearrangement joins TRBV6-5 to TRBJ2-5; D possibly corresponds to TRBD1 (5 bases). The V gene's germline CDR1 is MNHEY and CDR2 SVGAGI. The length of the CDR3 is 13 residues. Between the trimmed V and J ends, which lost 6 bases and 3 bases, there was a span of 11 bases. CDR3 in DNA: TGTGCCAGCAGAAGCGACAGAAAAGAGACCCAGTACTTC. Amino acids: CASRSDRKETQYF.

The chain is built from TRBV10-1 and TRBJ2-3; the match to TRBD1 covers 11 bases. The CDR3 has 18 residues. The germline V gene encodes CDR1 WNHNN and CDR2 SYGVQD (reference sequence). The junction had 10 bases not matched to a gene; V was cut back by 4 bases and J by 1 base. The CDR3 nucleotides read TGCGCCAGCAGTGCGGGACAGGGGGTCCCTTTTGGCACAGATACGCAGTATTTT. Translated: CASSAGQGVPFGTDTQYF.

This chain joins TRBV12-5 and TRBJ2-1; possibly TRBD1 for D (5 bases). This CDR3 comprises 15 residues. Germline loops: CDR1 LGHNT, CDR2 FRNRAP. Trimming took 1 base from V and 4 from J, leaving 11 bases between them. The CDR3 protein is CASGLGRAAYNEQFF. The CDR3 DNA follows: TGTGCTAGTGGTTTGGGCAGGGCAGCGTACAATGAGCAGTTCTTC.

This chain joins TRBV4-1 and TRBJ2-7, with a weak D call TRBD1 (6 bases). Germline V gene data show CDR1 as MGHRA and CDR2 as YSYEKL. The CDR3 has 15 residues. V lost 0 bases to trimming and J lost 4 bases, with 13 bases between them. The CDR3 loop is CASSQDPQGDYEQYF. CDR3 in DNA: TGCGCCAGCAGCCAAGACCCACAGGGAGATTACGAGCAGTACTTC.